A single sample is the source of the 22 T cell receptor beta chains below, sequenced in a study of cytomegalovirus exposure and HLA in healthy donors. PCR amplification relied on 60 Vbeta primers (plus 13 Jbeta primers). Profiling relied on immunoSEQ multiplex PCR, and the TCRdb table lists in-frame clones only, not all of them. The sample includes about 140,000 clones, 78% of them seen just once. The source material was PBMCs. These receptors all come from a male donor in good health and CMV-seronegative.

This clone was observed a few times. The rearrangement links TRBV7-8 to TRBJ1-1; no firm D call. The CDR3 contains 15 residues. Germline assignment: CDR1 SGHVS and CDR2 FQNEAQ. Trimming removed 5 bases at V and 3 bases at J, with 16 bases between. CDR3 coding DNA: TGTGCCAGCAGCCCTATGAGCCCGGTGGACACTGAAGCTTTCTTT. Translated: CASSPMSPVDTEAFF.

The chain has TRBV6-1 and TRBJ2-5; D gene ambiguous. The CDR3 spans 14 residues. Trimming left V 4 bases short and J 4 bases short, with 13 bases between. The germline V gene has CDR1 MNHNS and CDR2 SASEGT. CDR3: CASSAPPSIETQYF. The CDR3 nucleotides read TGTGCCAGCAGTGCCCCGCCGAGTATAGAGACCCAGTACTTC.

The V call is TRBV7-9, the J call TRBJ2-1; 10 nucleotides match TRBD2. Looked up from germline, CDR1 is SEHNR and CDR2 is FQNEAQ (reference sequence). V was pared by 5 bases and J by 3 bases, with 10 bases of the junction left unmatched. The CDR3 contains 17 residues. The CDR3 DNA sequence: TGTGCCAGCAGCCTCCGGGCCGGACTAGCGGACTACAATGAGCAGTTCTTC. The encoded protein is CASSLRAGLADYNEQFF.

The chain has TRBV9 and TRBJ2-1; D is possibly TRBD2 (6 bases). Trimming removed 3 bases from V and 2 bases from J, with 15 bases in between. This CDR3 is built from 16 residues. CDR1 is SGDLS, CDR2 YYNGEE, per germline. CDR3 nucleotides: TGTGCCAGCAGCGCATTTTTATTAGCGGCCTACAATGAGCAGTTCTTC. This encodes CASSAFLLAAYNEQFF. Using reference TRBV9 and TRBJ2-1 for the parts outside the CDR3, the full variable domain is DSGVTQTPKHLITATGQRVTLRCSPRSGDLSVYWYQQSLDQGLQFLIQYYNGEERAKGNILERFSAQQFPDLHSELNLSSLELGDSALYFCASSAFLLAAYNEQFFGPGTRLTVL.

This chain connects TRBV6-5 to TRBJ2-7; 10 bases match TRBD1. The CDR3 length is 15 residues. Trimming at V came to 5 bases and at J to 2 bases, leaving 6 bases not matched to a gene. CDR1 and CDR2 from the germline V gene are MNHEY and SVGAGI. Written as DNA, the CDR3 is TGTGCCAGCAGTCCCCGGACAGGGGGACCCTACGAGCAGTACTTC. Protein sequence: CASSPRTGGPYEQYF.

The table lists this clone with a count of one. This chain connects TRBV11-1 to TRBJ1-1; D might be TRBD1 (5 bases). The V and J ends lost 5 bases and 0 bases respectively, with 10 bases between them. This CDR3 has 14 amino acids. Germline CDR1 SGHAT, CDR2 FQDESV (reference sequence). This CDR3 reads CASSQDTMNTEAFF. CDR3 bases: TGTGCCAGCAGCCAGGACACTATGAACACTGAAGCTTTCTTT.

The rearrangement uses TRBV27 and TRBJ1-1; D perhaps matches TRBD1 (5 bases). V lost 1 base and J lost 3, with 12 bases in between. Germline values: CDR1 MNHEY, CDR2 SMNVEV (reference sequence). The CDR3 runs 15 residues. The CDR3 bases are TGTGCCAGCAGTTTATACGCGGGGACGGACACTGAAGCTTTCTTT. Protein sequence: CASSLYAGTDTEAFF.

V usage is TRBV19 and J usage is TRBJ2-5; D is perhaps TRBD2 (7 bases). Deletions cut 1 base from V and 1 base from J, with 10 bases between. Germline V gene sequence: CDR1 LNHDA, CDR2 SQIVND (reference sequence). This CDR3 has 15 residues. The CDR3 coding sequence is TGTGCCAGTAGTATAGCGGGGGGCCTCCAAGAGACCCAGTACTTC. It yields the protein CASSIAGGLQETQYF.

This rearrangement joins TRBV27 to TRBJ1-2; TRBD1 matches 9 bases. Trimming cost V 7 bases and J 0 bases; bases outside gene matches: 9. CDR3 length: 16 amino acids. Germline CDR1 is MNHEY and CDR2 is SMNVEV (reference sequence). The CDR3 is CASKPSGTGTNYGYTF. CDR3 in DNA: TGTGCCAGCAAACCTTCCGGGACAGGGACTAACTATGGCTACACCTTC.

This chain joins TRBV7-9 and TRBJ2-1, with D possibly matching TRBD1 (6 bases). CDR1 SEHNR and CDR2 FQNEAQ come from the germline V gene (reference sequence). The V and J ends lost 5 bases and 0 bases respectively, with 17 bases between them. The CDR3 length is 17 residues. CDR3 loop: CASSPYLTGSSYNEQFF. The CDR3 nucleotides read TGTGCCAGCAGCCCTTACCTAACAGGGAGCTCCTACAATGAGCAGTTCTTC.

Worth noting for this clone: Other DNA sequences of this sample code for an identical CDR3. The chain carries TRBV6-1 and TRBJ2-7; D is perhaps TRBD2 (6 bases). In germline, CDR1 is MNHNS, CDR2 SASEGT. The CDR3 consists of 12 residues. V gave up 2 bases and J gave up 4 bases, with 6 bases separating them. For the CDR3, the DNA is TGTGCCAGCAGTGAACGGGGGTACGAGCAGTACTTC. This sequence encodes CASSERGYEQYF.

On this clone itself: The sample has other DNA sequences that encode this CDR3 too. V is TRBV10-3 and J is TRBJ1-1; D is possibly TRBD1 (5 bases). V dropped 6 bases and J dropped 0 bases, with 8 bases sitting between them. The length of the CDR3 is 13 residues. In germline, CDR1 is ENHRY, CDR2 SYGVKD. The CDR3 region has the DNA TGTGCCATCAGAGACAGCCTGAACACTGAAGCTTTCTTT. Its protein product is CAIRDSLNTEAFF.

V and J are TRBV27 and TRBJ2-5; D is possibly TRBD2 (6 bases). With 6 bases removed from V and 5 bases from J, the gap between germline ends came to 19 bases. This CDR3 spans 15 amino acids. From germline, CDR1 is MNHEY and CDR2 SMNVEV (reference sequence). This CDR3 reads CASSTRREFMETQYF. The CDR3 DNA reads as TGTGCCAGCAGCACCCGACGGGAGTTCATGGAGACCCAGTACTTC.

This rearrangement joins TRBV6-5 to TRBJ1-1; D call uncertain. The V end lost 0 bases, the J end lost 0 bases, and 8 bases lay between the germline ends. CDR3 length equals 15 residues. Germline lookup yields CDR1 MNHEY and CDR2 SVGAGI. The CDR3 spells CASSYSPGLNTEAFF. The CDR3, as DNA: TGTGCCAGCAGTTACTCGCCAGGATTGAACACTGAAGCTTTCTTT.

The CDR3 DNA follows: TGTGCCTGGAGTATAGCGAACACTGAAGCTTTCTTT. Its protein is CAWSIANTEAFF. The chain uses TRBV30 and TRBJ1-1; no reliable D call. The CDR3 is made up of 12 amino acids. Germline-derived CDR1 and CDR2 are GTSNPN and SVGIG (reference sequence). Trimming removed 2 bases from V and 1 base from J, with 5 bases in between.

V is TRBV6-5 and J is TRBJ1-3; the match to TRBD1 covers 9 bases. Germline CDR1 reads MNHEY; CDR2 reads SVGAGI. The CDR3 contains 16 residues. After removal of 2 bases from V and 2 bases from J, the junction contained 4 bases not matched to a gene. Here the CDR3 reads CASSYLDRGTGNTIYF. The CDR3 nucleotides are TGTGCCAGCAGTTACCTGGACAGGGGAACTGGAAACACCATATATTTT.

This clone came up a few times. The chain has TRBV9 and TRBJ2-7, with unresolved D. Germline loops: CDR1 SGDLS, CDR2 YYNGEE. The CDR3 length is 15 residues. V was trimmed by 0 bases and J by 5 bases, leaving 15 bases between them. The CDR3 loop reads CASSVEYRSPHEQYF. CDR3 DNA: TGTGCCAGCAGCGTAGAGTACAGAAGCCCCCACGAGCAGTACTTC. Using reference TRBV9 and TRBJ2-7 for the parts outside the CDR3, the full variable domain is DSGVTQTPKHLITATGQRVTLRCSPRSGDLSVYWYQQSLDQGLQFLIQYYNGEERAKGNILERFSAQQFPDLHSELNLSSLELGDSALYFCASSVEYRSPHEQYFGPGTRLTVT.

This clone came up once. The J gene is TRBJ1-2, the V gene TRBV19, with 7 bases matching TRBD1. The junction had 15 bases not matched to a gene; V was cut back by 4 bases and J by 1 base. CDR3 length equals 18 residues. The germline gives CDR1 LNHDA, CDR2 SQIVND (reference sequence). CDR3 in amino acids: CASSKAPAVGGYNYGYTF. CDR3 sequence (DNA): TGTGCCAGTAGTAAGGCCCCCGCGGTAGGGGGCTATAACTATGGCTACACCTTC.

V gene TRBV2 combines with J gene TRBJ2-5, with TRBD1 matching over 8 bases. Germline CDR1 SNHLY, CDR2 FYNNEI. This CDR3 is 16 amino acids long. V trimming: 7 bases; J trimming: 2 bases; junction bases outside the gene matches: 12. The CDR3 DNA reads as TGTGCCAGCAACCTACCCCAGGGGGCCATACAAGAGACCCAGTACTTC. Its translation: CASNLPQGAIQETQYF.

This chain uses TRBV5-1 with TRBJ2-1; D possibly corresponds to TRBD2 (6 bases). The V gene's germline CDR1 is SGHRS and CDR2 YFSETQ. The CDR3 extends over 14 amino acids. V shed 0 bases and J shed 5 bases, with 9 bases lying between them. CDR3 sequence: CASSLAPGDNEQFF. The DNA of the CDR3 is TGCGCCAGCAGCTTGGCGCCGGGGGACAATGAGCAGTTCTTC.

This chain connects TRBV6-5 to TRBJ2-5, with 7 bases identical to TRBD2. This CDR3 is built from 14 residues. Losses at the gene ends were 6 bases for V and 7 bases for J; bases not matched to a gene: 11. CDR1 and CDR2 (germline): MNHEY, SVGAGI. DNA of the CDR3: TGTGCCAGCAGGCGGGGAGGGGTGGTGGGGACCCAGTACTTC. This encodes CASRRGGVVGTQYF.

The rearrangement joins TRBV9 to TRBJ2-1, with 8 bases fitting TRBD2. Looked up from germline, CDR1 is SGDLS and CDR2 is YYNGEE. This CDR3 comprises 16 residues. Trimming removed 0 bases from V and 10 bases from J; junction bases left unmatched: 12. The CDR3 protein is CASSVAAGGALDEQFF. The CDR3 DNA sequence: TGTGCCAGCAGCGTAGCTGCCGGGGGGGCCTTGGACGAGCAGTTCTTC. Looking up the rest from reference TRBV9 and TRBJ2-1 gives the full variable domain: DSGVTQTPKHLITATGQRVTLRCSPRSGDLSVYWYQQSLDQGLQFLIQYYNGEERAKGNILERFSAQQFPDLHSELNLSSLELGDSALYFCASSVAAGGALDEQFFGPGTRLTVL.